These T cell receptor beta chains were read from a single sample in a study of blood T cell repertoires in COVID-19. Assay: immunoSEQ multiplex PCR; the TCRdb copy retains only in-frame clones and omits some. The sample has tens of thousands of clones; about 80% are singletons. Sequencing was carried out using peripheral blood. These receptors were taken from a man over 45 with acute or convalescent COVID-19. CDR3s include the opening cysteine and the closing phenylalanine or tryptophan. A D gene is named only where the DNA matches it firmly.

>TRBV4-3|TRBD2|TRBJ2-1
TGCGCCAGCAGCCAAGCTTTCGGGACTAGCGGGAGTCGGGATGAGCAGTTCTTC
CASSQAFGTSGSRDEQFF
>TRBV27|TRBD1|TRBJ1-6
TGTGCCAGCAGTTTATCAGGGGGCAGGTCACCCCTCCACTTT
CASSLSGGRSPLHF
>TRBV19|TRBD1|TRBJ1-4
TGTGCCAGTAGTATAGGGGACAGGGCGGGTGAAAAACTGTTTTTT
CASSIGDRAGEKLFF
>TRBV7-9|TRBD2|TRBJ2-3
TGTGCCAGCAGCCCGGTCCCGGGACTAGCGGGGGCCGGCACAGATACGCAGTATTTT
CASSPVPGLAGAGTDTQYF
>TRBV14|.|TRBJ1-2
TGTGCCAGCAGCCATAATTATGACTATGGCTACACCTTC
CASSHNYDYGYTF
>TRBV11-2|TRBD1|TRBJ2-7
TGTGCCAGCAGCCTGGGATGGGGACAGGGGGCAATCCTCCACGAGCAGTACTTC
CASSLGWGQGAILHEQYF
>TRBV5-1|.|TRBJ2-3
TGCGCCAGCAGCTTGGAGGGGGTCACAGATACGCAGTATTTT
CASSLEGVTDTQYF
>TRBV4-2|.|TRBJ2-7
TGTGCCAGCAGCCAAGACCCAGGGGGGTACGAGCAGTACTTC
CASSQDPGGYEQYF
>TRBV7-9|.|TRBJ2-7
TGTGCCAGCAGCCAACACAGCTACGAGCAGTACTTC
CASSQHSYEQYF
>TRBV4-1|.|TRBJ1-5
TGCGCCAGCAGCCAGGGTCGGCAGGATCAGCCCCAGCATTTT
CASSQGRQDQPQHF